This T cell receptor (beta chain) was captured by sequencing in a study of blood T cell repertoires in COVID-19 (dated by TCRdb to about 2020). With regard to the full study: Samples covering the acute and convalescent phases of COVID-19 were provided by collaborators in the United States, Italy and Spain. The sample metadata nearly always contained a de-identified subject ID, COVID-19 status, age in years and sex. The dataset comprised deeply sampled blood TCRbeta repertoires from subjects exposed to, actively infected with, or recovered from COVID-19. Samples were obtained from the ongoing ImmuneRACE study (first 160 participants) and from about 1,300 subjects provided by 6 global collaborators. The prospective study material was composed of cDNA or gDNA derived from T cells, B-cell-depleted T cells, or PBMCs. The repertoires were released in a freely available public database intended as a resource for research on the immune response to SARS-CoV-2. HLA class I and class II types, where available, came from metadata supplied by the sample provider rather than from assay-based typing. Broader findings and caveats from the paper: Clinical and demographic metadata were provided uncurated, with the amount varying by source and participant.

TCRbeta CDR3 regions were amplified from genomic DNA using the immunoSEQ Assay, a bias-controlled multiplex PCR. As for the authors' bioinformatics: The number of nucleated cells in each sample was estimated from the amplification of reference gene primers within the assay. To quantify the absolute abundance of each unique TCRbeta CDR3 rearrangement, sequence reads were collapsed and filtered. Productive Simpson clonality was computed per sample as the square root of Simpson's diversity index over productive rearrangements. Sourced from immuneACCESS, this table was stored by TCRdb with only in-frame sequences that have V and J called. A share of the clones is absent; for the studies checked, an unresolved V gene accounts for under half, and the remainder has no known explanation. That table supplies the V and J calls and clone size; D and trimming were determined from the DNA. The sample includes some 140,000 clones, with 65% to 90% observed a single time. Of the sample, about 12% falls within the top ten clones.

The sample holds one count of this clone. No antigen is known for it. Base qualities are missing; no much larger clone stands one base away. At one collaborating source in Seattle, patients were enrolled during active infection and were followed longitudinally through the course of disease. Collaborating institutions collected whole blood in K2EDTA tubes following their own protocols. For TCRbeta analysis, collaborators shipped samples in one of three forms: frozen whole blood, isolated PBMCs, or DNA extracted from either of those sample types. Trimming removed 9 bases from V and 0 bases from J; the gene matches leave 11 bases unexplained. The CDR3 starts with the cysteine, ends with the phenylalanine, and has 17 residues. The only DNA kept is the CDR3, 51 bases in frame from the first base. CDR1 and CDR2 are drawn from the germline V gene: KGHDR, SFDVKD.

The chain is made from TRBV24-1 and TRBJ2-1, with 9 bases matching TRBD1. This receptor was obtained from a woman in her sixties or seventies with COVID-19, enrolled during active disease. The sample comprised peripheral blood. The DNA is as follows: TGTGCCACCGCGCGTGGAGAGGGACAGGGCTCCTACAATGAGCAGTTCTTC. This sequence encodes CATARGEGQGSYNEQFF.